The present entry profiles one T cell receptor beta chain with its context. Its antigen is currently unknown. The sample belongs to a study of T cell responses to AZD1222 COVID-19 vaccine. Profiling relied on immunoSEQ multiplex PCR, and the TCRdb table lists in-frame clones only, not all of them. The sample records under 200,000 clones, roughly 94% being singletons. Study findings and constraints: Repertoires were collected only later (after the peak T cell response had occurred). Spike-wide coverage was observed for vaccine-associated CD4 TCRs, with dominant responses at 160-218 and 743-854. Donors were mostly white British, more females; clonal diversity possibly underestimated. Seropositivity was recorded at baseline in only a handful of AZD1222 recipients.

The clonotype comes from an adult in good health. The sequenced sample was peripheral blood, obtained on day 0 of MenACWY control vaccination.

The CDR3 DNA follows: TGTGCCAGCAGGCCTTGGGACACAGACATTCAGTACTTC. Protein: CASRPWDTDIQYF. The rearrangement joins TRBV6-2 or TRBV6-3 to TRBJ2-4; possibly TRBD1 for D (6 bases). With 6 bases removed from V and 8 bases from J, the gap between germline ends came to 14 bases. Germline CDR1 is MNHEY and CDR2 is SVGEGT. The CDR3 is made up of 13 amino acids.